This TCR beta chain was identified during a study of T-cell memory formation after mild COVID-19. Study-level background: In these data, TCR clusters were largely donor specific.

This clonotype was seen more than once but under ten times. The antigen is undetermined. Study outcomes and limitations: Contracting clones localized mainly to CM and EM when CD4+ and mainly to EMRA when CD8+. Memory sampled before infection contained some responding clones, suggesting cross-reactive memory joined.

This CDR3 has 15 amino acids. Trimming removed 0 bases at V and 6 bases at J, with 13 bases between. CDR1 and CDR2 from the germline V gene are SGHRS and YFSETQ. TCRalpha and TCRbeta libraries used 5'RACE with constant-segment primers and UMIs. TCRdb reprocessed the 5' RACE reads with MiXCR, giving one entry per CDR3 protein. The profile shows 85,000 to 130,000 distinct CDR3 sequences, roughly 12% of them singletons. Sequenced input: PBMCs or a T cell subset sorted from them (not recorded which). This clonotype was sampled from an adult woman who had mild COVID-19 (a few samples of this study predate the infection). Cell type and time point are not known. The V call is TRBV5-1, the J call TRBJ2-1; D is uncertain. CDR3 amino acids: CASSLALGGFNEQFF. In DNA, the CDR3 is TGCGCCAGCAGCTTGGCCTTGGGTGGGTTCAATGAGCAGTTCTTC.